The rows below give T cell receptor beta chains drawn from one sample of a study of shared T cell receptors in the human thymus. Produced via immunoSEQ multiplex PCR; TCRdb's table is partial and in-frame only. The sample yields roughly 710,000 clones, 80% to 90% seen once. These data were also filed under a second study, of human thymus T cells.

The sequenced sample was thymocytes. The receptors were sampled from a girl under three years old with a congenital heart defect. Both conserved end residues are part of each CDR3. Fields, in order: CDR3 DNA, CDR3 protein, V gene, D gene, clone size, J gene. The D gene is left open where the match is weak. Not every row has a clone size; where given, it reads once, few, many or a size class.

DNA: TGCGCCAGCAACTACAAGTACGAGCAGTACTTC
CDR3: CASNYKYEQYF
V: TRBV5-1
D: .
size: .
J: TRBJ2-7

DNA: TGTGCCAGCATGACTAGCGGGGGGAATGAGCAGTTCTTC
CDR3: CASMTSGGNEQFF
V: TRBV2
D: TRBD2
size: .
J: TRBJ2-1

DNA: TGTGCCAGCAGCCAGGAGACCGGGACTAGCGGGCAAGAGACCCAGTACTTC
CDR3: CASSQETGTSGQETQYF
V: TRBV4-2
D: TRBD2
size: .
J: TRBJ2-5

DNA: TGTGCCAGCAGTTCGACGATGGACAGAAATGAAAAACTGTTTTTT
CDR3: CASSSTMDRNEKLFF
V: TRBV6-5
D: .
size: .
J: TRBJ1-4

DNA: TGTGCCAGCTCACCACCGAGCTATGGCTACACCTTC
CDR3: CASSPPSYGYTF
V: TRBV18
D: .
size: .
J: TRBJ1-2

DNA: TGCGCCAGCGACAACCGGACTAGTAGCGAGCAGTACTTC
CDR3: CASDNRTSSEQYF
V: TRBV10-2
D: TRBD2
size: once
J: TRBJ2-7

DNA: TGCGCCAGCAGCCTCGGGAGGGGCACTGAAGCTTTCTTT
CDR3: CASSLGRGTEAFF
V: TRBV4-1
D: .
size: .
J: TRBJ1-1

DNA: TGTGCCAGCAGTCCGCCGCCAGGGGGTAATTCACCCCTCCACTTT
CDR3: CASSPPPGGNSPLHF
V: TRBV6-1
D: TRBD1
size: .
J: TRBJ1-6

DNA: TGTGCCAGCACCGGGACAGGGGTAAAACTGTTTTTT
CDR3: CASTGTGVKLFF
V: TRBV28
D: TRBD1
size: .
J: TRBJ1-4

DNA: TGTGCCAGCACCACCATTAGCGGAGGGGCCTATACGCAGTATTTT
CDR3: CASTTISGGAYTQYF
V: TRBV7-2
D: .
size: .
J: TRBJ2-3

DNA: TGCAGCGTTGAGGACTACCAAGAGACCCAGTACTTC
CDR3: CSVEDYQETQYF
V: TRBV29-1
D: .
size: .
J: TRBJ2-5

DNA: TGTGCCAGCAACCGACTCAAATATAGCAATCAGCCCCAGCATTTT
CDR3: CASNRLKYSNQPQHF
V: TRBV9
D: .
size: .
J: TRBJ1-5

DNA: TGTGCCACCAGCAGCATAGGGAGGTCTGACTATGGCTACACCTTC
CDR3: CATSSIGRSDYGYTF
V: TRBV15
D: .
size: .
J: TRBJ1-2

DNA: TGTGCCAGCAGCTTAACCGGACAGGGTGACGTGAGACCTGAAGCTTTCTTT
CDR3: CASSLTGQGDVRPEAFF
V: TRBV7-3
D: TRBD1
size: .
J: TRBJ1-1

DNA: TGTGCCAGCAGCGTTTTCCCCCGGTTGGGACAGGGCTACGAGCAGTACTTC
CDR3: CASSVFPRLGQGYEQYF
V: TRBV9
D: TRBD1
size: .
J: TRBJ2-7

DNA: TGTGCCAGCAGTACGACCGGGACTGGTATAAACATTCAGTACTTC
CDR3: CASSTTGTGINIQYF
V: TRBV6-5
D: .
size: once
J: TRBJ2-4

DNA: TGCAGCGTTGGCAGGGGAGCTATGTACACTGAAGCTTTCTTT
CDR3: CSVGRGAMYTEAFF
V: TRBV29-1
D: .
size: .
J: TRBJ1-1

DNA: TGTGCCTGGAGTGTGGGGGGAGCCGGGGAGCTGTTTTTT
CDR3: CAWSVGGAGELFF
V: TRBV30
D: .
size: .
J: TRBJ2-2

DNA: TGTGCCAGCAGCTTACGGCTAGCGGGGTCTACCGGGGAGCTGTTTTTT
CDR3: CASSLRLAGSTGELFF
V: TRBV7-9
D: TRBD2
size: .
J: TRBJ2-2

DNA: TGTGCCAGCAGCTTGGATGGGAGCTACTATGGCTACACCTTC
CDR3: CASSLDGSYYGYTF
V: TRBV5-6
D: .
size: .
J: TRBJ1-2

DNA: TGTGCCAGCAGCGGGGAGGGACAGGGTGTCACCTGTGGCTACACCTTC
CDR3: CASSGEGQGVTCGYTF
V: TRBV9
D: TRBD1
size: .
J: TRBJ1-2

DNA: TGTGCCAGCAGTGCCAGACGGGACACGAGCTCCTACGAGCAGTACTTC
CDR3: CASSARRDTSSYEQYF
V: TRBV25-1
D: .
size: .
J: TRBJ2-7

DNA: TGTGCCAGCAGCCTCCACAGGACTAGCGGGGACACAGATACGCAGTATTTT
CDR3: CASSLHRTSGDTDTQYF
V: TRBV4-2
D: TRBD2
size: once
J: TRBJ2-3

DNA: TGTGCCAGCAGCCAGAGCGGGGGGGCCGAGAATGAGCAGTTCTTC
CDR3: CASSQSGGAENEQFF
V: TRBV27
D: TRBD2
size: .
J: TRBJ2-1